The source of this T cell receptor (beta chain) is a study of blood T cell repertoires in COVID-19. Clones were read by immunoSEQ multiplex PCR, and TCRdb kept only the in-frame ones, dropping some. The sample contains over 150,000 clones, nearly 80% of which appear only once. Per the germline V gene, CDR1 is MGHDK and CDR2 is SYGVNS. CDR3 size: 14 residues. V lost 1 base to trimming and J lost 7 bases, with 10 bases between them. This TCR derives from a woman in her 70s with acute or convalescent COVID-19. The gene calls are TRBV25-1 and TRBJ2-2; D is possibly TRBD2 (5 bases). Source material: peripheral blood. CDR3 sequence (DNA): TGTGCCAGCAGTGAATTTGAGGAGGTCGGGGAGCTGTTTTTT. It specifies CASSEFEEVGELFF.